This T cell receptor (beta chain) is from a study of T cells in Graves' hyperthyroidism and ophthalmopathy. Study results and limitations: Ophthalmopathy was distinguished from stable hyperthyroidism by 13 V-J signatures.

With respect to this clonotype: Antigen: not known.

RNA transcripts were the template for amplifying TCR beta CDR3 regions. Researchers ran a first-round RT-PCR on the TCR CDR3 using the HTBI primer set. TCRdb independently ran MiXCR on the multiplex PCR reads; one entry per CDR3 protein. The sample includes 300,000 to 500,000 distinct CDR3 sequences, 11% to 15% of them seen just once. The CDR3 runs to 16 residues. Germline V gene lookup returns CDR1 SGDLS and CDR2 YYNGEE. J was trimmed by 3 bases and V by 4 bases; bases with no gene match: 12. Diagnosing involved the use of clinical symptoms, serum thyroxine and TRAb, thyroid ultrasound and orbital computed tomography.

Sequencing was carried out using blood. The source of this sequence is a man aged 50-60 years with Graves' ophthalmopathy. This chain uses TRBV9 with TRBJ2-7; 8 nucleotides agree with TRBD1. CDR3 nucleotides: TGTGCCAGCAGCCCAAAAGGACAGGGCGTTTTCTACGAGCAGTACTTC. Protein sequence: CASSPKGQGVFYEQYF. Variable domain in full (rest from reference TRBV9 and TRBJ2-7): DSGVTQTPKHLITATGQRVTLRCSPRSGDLSVYWYQQSLDQGLQFLIQYYNGEERAKGNILERFSAQQFPDLHSELNLSSLELGDSALYFCASSPKGQGVFYEQYFGPGTRLTVT.